The 21 T cell receptor beta chains below come from one sample, sequenced in a study of blood T cell repertoires in COVID-19. Here immunoSEQ multiplex PCR was the method, and the copy in TCRdb shows in-frame clones only, minus some. The data contain about 84,000 clones, around 83% of them seen just once; the ten biggest clones take up about 42%. The sequencing input was peripheral blood. The receptors were gathered from a man older than 75 with active or convalescent COVID-19.

This chain joins TRBV12-3 or TRBV12-4 and TRBJ1-1; 7 bases agree with TRBD1. V lost 6 bases, J lost 10 bases, and 8 bases stayed unmatched. The CDR3 runs 12 residues. The CDR3 sequence is CASSEGQLGAFF. CDR3 nucleotides: TGTGCCAGCAGCGAGGGACAGTTAGGAGCTTTCTTT.

The rearrangement joins TRBV7-8 to TRBJ2-7, with D possibly TRBD1 on 5 matching bases. Trimming left V 2 bases short and J 3 bases short, with 14 bases between. The CDR3 runs 15 residues. CDR1 is SGHVS and CDR2 is FQNEAQ in the germline V gene. The CDR3 DNA is TGTGCCAGCAGCTTAATGGGCACGACAGACTACGAGCAGTACTTC. Its translation: CASSLMGTTDYEQYF.

This clone was seen once. This chain links TRBV5-1 with TRBJ2-5; 14 positions match TRBD2. CDR1 SGHRS and CDR2 YFSETQ come from the germline V gene. There are 18 residues in the CDR3. V lost 8 bases, J lost 1 base, and 13 bases stayed unmatched. DNA of the CDR3: TGCGCCAGAAGGTCGACTAGCGGGAGGGCGGAATTCCAAGAGACCCAGTACTTC. This gives the protein CARRSTSGRAEFQETQYF.

The chain uses TRBV29-1 and TRBJ2-5; TRBD2 is a possible D gene (6 bases). Germline-derived CDR1 and CDR2 are SQVTM and ANQGSEA. The CDR3 loop spans 12 amino acids. V was pared by 7 bases and J by 5 bases, with 14 bases between. The CDR3 sequence is CSAPGAWETQYF. In nucleotides, the CDR3 is TGCAGCGCCCCGGGAGCATGGGAGACCCAGTACTTC.

This chain joins TRBV19 and TRBJ2-4; 10 bases are a match to TRBD2. Germline V gene sequence: CDR1 LNHDA, CDR2 SQIVND (reference sequence). This CDR3 spans 19 amino acids. V trimming: 1 base; J trimming: 0 bases; junction bases outside the gene matches: 9. CDR3 in DNA: TGTGCCAGTAGTATAGTCGCTAGCGGGAGAGGGGGAGCCAAAAACATTCAGTACTTC. This encodes CASSIVASGRGGAKNIQYF.

V gene TRBV6-5 combines with J gene TRBJ2-7, with TRBD2 matching 12 bases. CDR3 length equals 13 residues. V gave up 7 bases and J gave up 7 bases; unmatched junction bases: 5. CDR1 and CDR2 from the germline V gene are MNHEY and SVGAGI. CDR3 sequence reads: CASKTSGRGEQYF. CDR3 bases: TGTGCCAGCAAGACTAGCGGGAGAGGAGAGCAGTACTTC.

This chain joins TRBV9 and TRBJ2-1; D is possibly TRBD1 (6 bases). The germline V gene encodes CDR1 SGDLS and CDR2 YYNGEE. The length of the CDR3 is 15 residues. V was shortened by 5 bases and J by 6 bases, with 18 bases between the two germline ends. CDR3 region: CASSTTGIPINEQFF. CDR3 in DNA: TGTGCCAGCAGTACAACAGGGATTCCGATCAATGAGCAGTTCTTC.

There are a few counts of this clone. V and J are TRBV6-7 and TRBJ2-1; no clear D. TRBV6-7 belongs to the ORF category, with a function that is uncertain. CDR3 length: 13 amino acids. V lost 6 bases and J lost 8, with 14 bases in between. DNA of the CDR3: TGTGCCAGCAGGTTGCGCTACCTCCATGAGCAGTTCTTC. Its translation: CASRLRYLHEQFF.

This rearrangement joins TRBV28 to TRBJ1-1, with a tentative D call TRBD1 (5 bases). CDR3 length: 13 amino acids. The germline V gene encodes CDR1 MDHEN and CDR2 SYDVKM. V dropped 5 bases and J dropped 3 bases, with 10 bases sitting between them. CDR3 residues: CASSGAADTEAFF. The CDR3 DNA follows: TGTGCCAGCAGTGGGGCGGCGGACACTGAAGCTTTCTTT.

This rearrangement joins TRBV5-1 to TRBJ2-3; no clear D. The CDR3 covers 15 residues. The V gene's germline CDR1 is SGHRS and CDR2 YFSETQ. Trimming cost V 0 bases and J 2 bases, with 10 bases left between them. The CDR3 spells CASSLGATDTDTQYF. CDR3 nucleotides: TGCGCCAGCAGCTTGGGGGCCACCGACACAGATACGCAGTATTTT. The variable domain in full, with the rest retrieved from reference TRBV5-1 and TRBJ2-3, is KAGVTQTPRYLIKTRGQQVTLSCSPISGHRSVSWYQQTPGQGLQFLFEYFSETQRNKGNFPGRFSGRQFSNSRSEMNVSTLELGDSALYLCASSLGATDTDTQYFGPGTRLTVL.

The chain uses TRBV5-8 and TRBJ1-6, with 9 positions matching TRBD1. V gave up 4 bases and J gave up 10 bases; unmatched junction bases: 9. The germline CDR1 and CDR2 sequences are SGHTS and YDEGEE. The CDR3 runs to 15 residues. CDR3 sequence (DNA): TGTGCCAGCAGCCGGTTTAGAGGACAGGGGTCACCCCTCCACTTT. As protein: CASSRFRGQGSPLHF.

A word on this clone: Other DNA sequences within the sample encode an identical CDR3. The genes are TRBV12-3 or TRBV12-4 and TRBJ2-2; no clear D gene. This CDR3 is built from 13 residues. V was pared by 3 bases and J by 8 bases, with 10 bases between. The CDR3 bases are TGTGCCAGCAGTTTTAGGCGGTCTGGGGAGCTGTTTTTT. The encoded protein is CASSFRRSGELFF.

The chain links TRBV27 to TRBJ2-7; possible D gene TRBD1, 6 bases. Per germline, CDR1 MNHEY and CDR2 SMNVEV (reference sequence). This CDR3 is 13 amino acids long. V was pared by 6 bases and J by 5 bases, with 14 bases between. DNA for the CDR3: TGTGCCAGCAGGGCGACAGGAGCCCACGAGCAGTACTTC. Its translation: CASRATGAHEQYF.

The chain has TRBV6-5 and TRBJ1-2; 7 bases align to TRBD1. Germline-derived CDR1 and CDR2 are MNHEY and SVGAGI. V was pared by 6 bases and J by 7 bases, with 11 bases of the junction left unmatched. This CDR3 is built from 14 residues. CDR3 coding DNA: TGTGCCAGCAGGGGACAGTCGGGGAGCGGTGGCTACACCTTC. As protein: CASRGQSGSGGYTF.

This clone was counted once. The rearrangement joins TRBV6-5 to TRBJ1-3, with 10 bases fitting TRBD1. The CDR3 extends over 14 amino acids. V shed 6 bases and J 2 bases; nucleotides not matched to a gene: 1. CDR1 is MNHEY, CDR2 SVGAGI, per germline. In DNA, the CDR3 is TGTGCCAGCAGAGGGACAGGGGCTGGAAACACCATATATTTT. It is translated as CASRGTGAGNTIYF.

The CDR3 sequence: CASSEARGGNTGELFF. DNA for the CDR3: TGTGCCAGCAGTGAAGCGCGGGGAGGGAACACCGGGGAGCTGTTTTTT. V usage is TRBV6-1 and J usage is TRBJ2-2, with D maybe TRBD2 (6 bases). This CDR3 has 16 amino acids. Trimming removed 0 bases at V and 1 base at J, with 9 bases between. The germline CDR1 and CDR2 sequences are MNHNS and SASEGT.

The chain has TRBV5-6 and TRBJ1-5; unclear D gene. CDR1 is SGHDT, CDR2 YYEEEE, per germline. This CDR3 spans 13 amino acids. V was cut by 0 bases and J by 9 bases, with 10 bases left in between. The CDR3 sequence: CASSLAYRGPQHF. The CDR3 DNA reads as TGTGCCAGCAGCTTGGCCTACCGGGGGCCCCAGCATTTT.

The chain joins TRBV4-3 to TRBJ2-1, with 9 nucleotides matching TRBD1. The CDR3 has 17 amino acids. Losses at the gene ends were 3 bases for V and 7 bases for J; bases not matched to a gene: 13. Germline loops: CDR1 LGHNA, CDR2 YSLEER. CDR3 bases: TGCGCCAGCAGCCAGTATACCGGGACAGGGCTGGCGAATGAGCAGTTCTTC. It yields the protein CASSQYTGTGLANEQFF.

The chain has TRBV7-9 and TRBJ2-2; 7 bases line up with TRBD2. The CDR3 length is 16 residues. The V and J ends lost 4 bases and 0 bases, in that order; junction bases with no gene match: 5. Germline V gene lookup returns CDR1 SEHNR and CDR2 FQNEAQ (reference sequence). The CDR3 loop reads CASSSPGLSNTGELFF. In nucleotides, the CDR3 is TGTGCCAGCAGCTCACCGGGACTATCGAACACCGGGGAGCTGTTTTTT. Drawing the rest from reference TRBV7-9 and TRBJ2-2, the complete variable domain is DTGVSQNPRHKITKRGQNVTFRCDPISEHNRLYWYRQTLGQGPEFLTYFQNEAQLEKSRLLSDRFSAERPKGSFSTLEIQRTEQGDSAMYLCASSSPGLSNTGELFFGEGSRLTVL.

The J gene is TRBJ2-2, the V gene TRBV5-6, with 13 bases lining up with TRBD2. The V gene's germline CDR1 is SGHDT and CDR2 YYEEEE. Trimming removed 4 bases from V and 6 bases from J; junction bases left unmatched: 6. This CDR3 is built from 16 residues. In DNA, the CDR3 is TGTGCCAGCAGCCCACAGACTAGCGGGAGGTCCGGGGAGCTGTTTTTT. Residues: CASSPQTSGRSGELFF. Based on the CDR3 plus reference TRBV5-6 and TRBJ2-2, the full variable domain is DAGVTQSPTHLIKTRGQQVTLRCSPKSGHDTVSWYQQALGQGPQFIFQYYEEEERQRGNFPDRFSGHQFPNYSSELNVNALLLGDSALYLCASSPQTSGRSGELFFGEGSRLTVL.

This clone was detected only once. The rearrangement uses TRBV11-2 and TRBJ2-3; D gene ambiguous. The CDR3 consists of 13 residues. From germline, CDR1 is SGHAT and CDR2 FQNNGV. The V and J ends lost 5 bases and 5 bases respectively, with 11 bases between them. The DNA for the CDR3 is TGTGCCAGCAGCCTTCTACCTCGAGATACGCAGTATTTT. It translates to CASSLLPRDTQYF. Filled out from reference TRBV11-2 and TRBJ2-3, the complete variable domain reads EAGVAQSPRYKIIEKRQSVAFWCNPISGHATLYWYQQILGQGPKLLIQFQNNGVVDDSQLPKDRFSAERLKGVDSTLKIQPAKLEDSAVYLCASSLLPRDTQYFGPGTRLTVL.